This TCR beta chain comes out of a study of T cell repertoires in cytomegalovirus infection. Study information: An indication of both CMV infection and matching HLA type came from public TCR beta signatures.

This clonotype was detected a few times. Its antigen is currently unknown. Broader study findings: Predominance within the ex vivo response was attributable to HLA-C-restricted CMV-specific TCR beta clonotypes. Summed frequency of public TCR beta families distinguished CMV carriers with the relevant HLA.

TCRdb used MiXCR to reprocess the reads, holding one entry per CDR3 protein. Of approximately 700,000 distinct CDR3 sequences detected, roughly a third appear once; the ten largest clones hold roughly 2.8%. The clonotype was recovered from a human donor in good health (CMV status not recorded). Some clones in this sample may be carry-over from other donors' samples. The sample consisted of PBMCs.

CDR3 loop: CASSLGRPPFNYGYTF. For the CDR3, the DNA is TGTGCCAGCAGCTTAGGACGACCACCCTTTAACTATGGCTACACCTTC. V and J are TRBV7-2 and TRBJ1-2, with no clear D. Germline V gene data show CDR1 as SGHTA and CDR2 as FQGNSA. The V end lost 1 base, the J end lost 1 base, and 13 bases lay between the germline ends. This CDR3 spans 16 amino acids. Drawing the rest from reference TRBV7-2 and TRBJ1-2, the complete variable domain is GAGVSQSPSNKVTEKGKDVELRCDPISGHTALYWYRQSLGQGLEFLIYFQGNSAPDKSGLPSDRFSAERTGGSVSTLTIQRTQQEDSAVYLCASSLGRPPFNYGYTFGSGTRLTVV.